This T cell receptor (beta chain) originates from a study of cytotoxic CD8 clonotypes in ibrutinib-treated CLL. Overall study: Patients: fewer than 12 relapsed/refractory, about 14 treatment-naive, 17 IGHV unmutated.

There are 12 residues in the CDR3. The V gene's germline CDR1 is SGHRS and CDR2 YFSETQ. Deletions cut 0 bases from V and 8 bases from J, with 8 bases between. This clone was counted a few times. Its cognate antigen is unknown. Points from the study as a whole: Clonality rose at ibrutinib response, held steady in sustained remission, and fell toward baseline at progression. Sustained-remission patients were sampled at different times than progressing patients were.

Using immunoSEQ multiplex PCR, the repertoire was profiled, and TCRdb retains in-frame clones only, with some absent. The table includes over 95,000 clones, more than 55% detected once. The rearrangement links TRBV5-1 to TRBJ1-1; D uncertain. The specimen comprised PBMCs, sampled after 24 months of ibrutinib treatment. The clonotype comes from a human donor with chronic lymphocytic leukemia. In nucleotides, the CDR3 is TGCGCCAGCAGCTTGGGGCCGGGGGAAGCTTTCTTT. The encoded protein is CASSLGPGEAFF.